These 26 T cell receptor beta chains came from one sample sequenced in a study of cytomegalovirus exposure and HLA in healthy donors. The PCR contained 60 Vbeta and 13 Jbeta primers. Sequencing used immunoSEQ multiplex PCR; TCRdb keeps in-frame clones, though not all of them. Here the sample spans about 140,000 clones, roughly 79% being singletons. Sequencing input: PBMCs. The receptors shown here come from a male donor in good health and CMV-seronegative.

This clone has only one observation. The chain couples TRBV7-2 to TRBJ2-3; a weak D match, TRBD1 (5 bases). Germline V lookup: CDR1 SGHTA, CDR2 FQGNSA. V lost 5 bases, J lost 3 bases, and 18 bases lay in between. CDR3 length: 16 amino acids. In DNA form, the CDR3 reads TGTGCCAGCAGCCCGGAGTCTATAGGGGTTACAGATACGCAGTATTTT. It yields the protein CASSPESIGVTDTQYF.

The CDR3 sequence: CASRIGQGAYEQYF. The CDR3 DNA reads TGTGCCAGCAGGATAGGACAGGGGGCATACGAGCAGTACTTC. V is TRBV6-5 and J is TRBJ2-7, with 11 bases fitting TRBD1. The CDR3 loop spans 14 amino acids. Germline trimming cut 6 bases from V and 4 bases from J; bases unmatched to any gene: 5. Germline values: CDR1 MNHEY, CDR2 SVGAGI.

As concerns this clone: At one of its ends the junction is not consistent with the germline gene, which may arise from a read error. Other nucleotide sequences from this sample produce the same CDR3. The chain has TRBV18 and TRBJ1-1, with a tentative D call TRBD1 (5 bases). This CDR3 comprises 14 residues. Per the germline V gene, CDR1 is KGHSH and CDR2 is LQKENI. The CDR3 region has the DNA TGTGCCAGCTCAAATAACCACAGGAACACTGAAGCCTTCTTT. Translated, it gives CASSNNHRNTEAFF.

This clone was detected a few times. The chain carries TRBV11-3 and TRBJ2-7, with D unresolved. Trimming removed 6 bases from V and 2 bases from J, with 11 bases in between. CDR3 length equals 13 residues. Germline V gene sequence: CDR1 SGHNT, CDR2 YENEEA. CDR3 bases: TGTGCCAGCAGTCCGACTGCCGCCTACGAGCAGTACTTC. As protein: CASSPTAAYEQYF.

The chain employs TRBV11-2 and TRBJ2-7; 7 positions match TRBD1. The CDR3 totals 15 residues. J lost 2 bases, V lost 3 bases, and 7 bases had no gene match. Germline values: CDR1 SGHAT, CDR2 FQNNGV. The CDR3: CASSLMDRSTYEQYF. The CDR3, as DNA: TGTGCCAGCAGCTTGATGGACAGGAGTACCTACGAGCAGTACTTC.

This clone was seen once. This sequence joins TRBV27 and TRBJ2-7; no clear D gene. Deletions cut 6 bases from V and 3 bases from J, with 18 bases between. Germline V gene sequence: CDR1 MNHEY, CDR2 SMNVEV (reference sequence). The CDR3 contains 15 residues. The DNA for the CDR3 is TGTGCCAGCAGCCCCATCTTCCGAGACAACTACGAGCAGTACTTC. As protein: CASSPIFRDNYEQYF.

In this sample, this clone turned up once. The V and J genes are TRBV19 and TRBJ2-7; 7 bases match TRBD2. Per the germline V gene, CDR1 is LNHDA and CDR2 is SQIVND (reference sequence). Germline trimming cut 6 bases from V and 5 bases from J; bases unmatched to any gene: 1. The CDR3 extends over 11 amino acids. CDR3 amino acids: CASSGGNEQYF. CDR3 DNA sequence: TGTGCCAGTAGCGGGGGGAACGAGCAGTACTTC.

V is TRBV30 and J is TRBJ2-5; TRBD1 is a possible D gene (5 bases). This CDR3 is 14 amino acids long. Germline V gene data show CDR1 as GTSNPN and CDR2 as SVGIG (reference sequence). Trimming took 0 bases from V and 3 from J, leaving 11 bases between them. Here the CDR3 DNA reads TGTGCCTGGAGTGTACTTTTCAGGGAAGAGACCCAGTACTTC. Amino acids: CAWSVLFREETQYF.

The chain joins TRBV7-9 to TRBJ2-5, with TRBD2 matching over 8 bases. The end of the DNA fits TRBJ2-7 better, so the J call may be wrong. This CDR3 comprises 14 residues. Germline CDR1 and CDR2: SEHNR and FQNEAQ (reference sequence). CDR3 protein: CASTPSFAGGEQYF. The CDR3 coding sequence is TGTGCCAGCACCCCGTCGTTCGCGGGGGGCGAGCAGTACTTC.

The chain couples TRBV10-3 to TRBJ2-3, with 9 bases that match TRBD1. The ends lost 10 bases at V and 2 bases at J; junction bases unmatched: 10. The CDR3 extends over 15 amino acids. In germline, CDR1 is ENHRY, CDR2 SYGVKD. The CDR3 sequence is CATVWRTGATDTQYF. CDR3 bases: TGTGCCACCGTATGGCGGACAGGGGCCACAGATACGCAGTATTTT.

The genes are TRBV7-9 and TRBJ2-5, with 8 bases matching TRBD2. CDR1 and CDR2 (germline): SEHNR, FQNEAQ (reference sequence). With V trimmed by 5 bases and J by 5 bases, 10 bases remained unmatched. The CDR3 sequence is 15 residues long. CDR3 residues: CASSPTGLAFETQYF. As DNA, the CDR3 is TGTGCCAGCAGCCCTACCGGACTAGCATTTGAGACCCAGTACTTC. Combining the CDR3 with reference TRBV7-9 and TRBJ2-5 gives the whole variable domain DTGVSQNPRHKITKRGQNVTFRCDPISEHNRLYWYRQTLGQGPEFLTYFQNEAQLEKSRLLSDRFSAERPKGSFSTLEIQRTEQGDSAMYLCASSPTGLAFETQYFGPGTRLLVL.

The sample holds a few counts of this clone. This sample includes further DNA sequences coding for the same CDR3. The chain employs TRBV6-5 and TRBJ1-1; 7 positions agree with TRBD1. V was clipped by 5 bases and J by 4 bases; unmatched bases: 1. Looked up from germline, CDR1 is MNHEY and CDR2 is SVGAGI. CDR3 length: 12 residues. Written as DNA, the CDR3 is TGTGCCAGCAGTCAGGGGGGCACTGAAGCTTTCTTT. This encodes CASSQGGTEAFF.

The rearrangement links TRBV7-8 to TRBJ1-3; possibly TRBD1 for D (6 bases). Trimming removed 1 base at V and 2 bases at J, with 21 bases between. The CDR3 totals 19 residues. Germline-derived CDR1 and CDR2 are SGHVS and FQNEAQ. The CDR3 bases are TGTGCCAGCAGCTTAGTTACCTGGGACACAGGCCTACCTGGAAACACCATATATTTT. It encodes CASSLVTWDTGLPGNTIYF. The variable domain in full, completed from reference TRBV7-8 and TRBJ1-3, reads GAGVSQSPRYKVAKRGQDVALRCDPISGHVSLFWYQQALGQGPEFLTYFQNEAQLDKSGLPSDRFFAERPEGSVSTLKIQRTQQEDSAVYLCASSLVTWDTGLPGNTIYFGEGSWLTVV.

V and J are TRBV12-5 and TRBJ1-5; possible D gene TRBD1, 6 bases. V gave up 1 base and J gave up 3 bases, with 16 bases separating them. CDR1 and CDR2 (germline): LGHNT, FRNRAP. The CDR3 extends over 17 amino acids. The CDR3 DNA reads TGTGCTAGTGGTTTGGGGGACAAACACACCTTCAATCAGCCCCAGCATTTT. This sequence encodes CASGLGDKHTFNQPQHF.

Details on this clone: The sample contains more than one DNA sequence encoding this CDR3. The chain employs TRBV6-5 and TRBJ2-7; D is uncertain. V was pared by 2 bases and J by 0 bases, with 5 bases between. The V gene's germline CDR1 is MNHEY and CDR2 SVGAGI. The CDR3 has 13 residues. CDR3 nucleotides: TGTGCCAGCAGTTACGGCCTCTCCTACGAGCAGTACTTC. It yields the protein CASSYGLSYEQYF.

The chain employs TRBV5-1 and TRBJ2-3; 14 nucleotides align to TRBD2. The V segment lost 5 bases and the J segment 6 bases; nucleotides outside the gene matches: 5. This CDR3 has 15 residues. The germline V gene encodes CDR1 SGHRS and CDR2 YFSETQ. The CDR3 DNA is TGCGCCAGCAGGACGGGACTAGCGGGAGCGGATACGCAGTATTTT. It specifies CASRTGLAGADTQYF. Variable domain in full (rest from reference TRBV5-1 and TRBJ2-3): KAGVTQTPRYLIKTRGQQVTLSCSPISGHRSVSWYQQTPGQGLQFLFEYFSETQRNKGNFPGRFSGRQFSNSRSEMNVSTLELGDSALYLCASRTGLAGADTQYFGPGTRLTVL.

This sequence joins TRBV6-5 and TRBJ1-5; no clear D gene. The V end was cut by 2 bases, the J end by 5 bases, with 7 bases between. The CDR3 length is 13 residues. Germline V gene lookup returns CDR1 MNHEY and CDR2 SVGAGI. The CDR3 region is CASSYAGDQPQHF. CDR3 nucleotide sequence: TGTGCCAGCAGTTACGCGGGCGATCAGCCCCAGCATTTT.

This clone was seen once. The V call is TRBV7-9, the J call TRBJ2-3, with 9 bases identical to TRBD2. CDR3 length equals 17 residues. Germline loops: CDR1 SEHNR, CDR2 FQNEAQ (reference sequence). V shed 2 bases, J shed 0 bases, and the junction held 6 bases outside the gene matches. The DNA of the CDR3 is TGTGCCAGCAGCTTAAGGGAGCGGGGGGAGAGCACAGATACGCAGTATTTT. Its translation: CASSLRERGESTDTQYF.

This chain joins TRBV5-4 and TRBJ2-7, with D possibly being TRBD2 (5 bases). V lost 0 bases and J 4 bases, leaving 20 bases between the germline ends. The germline gives CDR1 SGHNT, CDR2 YYREEE (reference sequence). This CDR3 has 17 residues. The chain's CDR3 is CASSLDPGGQPPYEQYF. The CDR3 nucleotides read TGTGCCAGCAGCTTGGACCCCGGAGGTCAGCCCCCTTACGAGCAGTACTTC.

This clone showed up just once. J is TRBJ1-5 and V is TRBV5-8; D gene unclear. V was clipped by 6 bases and J by 7 bases, with 11 bases between them. Germline CDR1 reads SGHTS; CDR2 reads YDEGEE. The CDR3 runs 12 residues. The CDR3 sequence is CASTIGGQPQHF. The CDR3 region has the DNA TGTGCCAGCACCATAGGAGGACAGCCCCAGCATTTT.

The V gene is TRBV9, the J gene TRBJ2-1; TRBD2 matches at 14 bases. The CDR3 is made up of 16 amino acids. In germline, CDR1 is SGDLS, CDR2 YYNGEE. J was trimmed by 10 bases and V by 4 bases; bases with no gene match: 10. CDR3 bases: TGTGCCAGCAGCCCGACTAGCGGGAGGGCCGCCGGGGAGCAGTTCTTC. Amino acid sequence: CASSPTSGRAAGEQFF.

The rearrangement uses TRBV16 and TRBJ1-4; D call uncertain. The germline V gene encodes CDR1 KGHSY and CDR2 FQNENV. The CDR3 has 16 amino acids. V lost 6 bases, J lost 8 bases, and 22 bases lay in between. The CDR3 reads CASSPQAESPYEKLFF. Written as DNA, the CDR3 is TGTGCCAGCAGTCCCCAGGCTGAGAGCCCCTACGAAAAACTGTTTTTT.

The rearrangement links TRBV7-6 to TRBJ2-7; a possible D gene is TRBD2 (6 bases). The CDR3 totals 13 residues. Germline V gene data show CDR1 as SGHVS and CDR2 as FNYEAQ. V was cut by 0 bases and J by 5 bases, with 8 bases left in between. The CDR3 reads CASSLAGGNEQYF. Written as DNA, the CDR3 is TGTGCCAGCAGCTTAGCAGGAGGGAACGAGCAGTACTTC.

The rearrangement uses TRBV27 and TRBJ1-5; 7 bases match TRBD1. CDR3 size: 15 residues. V was pared by 0 bases and J by 5 bases, with 4 bases of the junction left unmatched. CDR1 and CDR2 from the germline V gene are MNHEY and SMNVEV (reference sequence). The CDR3 coding sequence is TGTGCCAGCAGTTTATCCGGAGGGGGCTATCAGCCCCAGCATTTT. Its protein is CASSLSGGGYQPQHF.

The chain is built from TRBV7-2 and TRBJ1-1, with D unresolved. Per germline, CDR1 SGHTA and CDR2 FQGNSA. V lost 2 bases and J 5 bases, leaving 9 bases between the germline ends. The CDR3 is made up of 13 amino acids. CDR3 in amino acids: CASSLSVRTEAFF. In nucleotides, the CDR3 is TGTGCCAGCAGCTTATCCGTACGGACTGAAGCTTTCTTT. Together with reference TRBV7-2 and TRBJ1-1, the CDR3 gives the full variable domain: GAGVSQSPSNKVTEKGKDVELRCDPISGHTALYWYRQSLGQGLEFLIYFQGNSAPDKSGLPSDRFSAERTGGSVSTLTIQRTQQEDSAVYLCASSLSVRTEAFFGQGTRLTVV.

The chain couples TRBV2 to TRBJ1-2; the D gene is possibly TRBD1 (6 bases). The CDR3 is 15 amino acids. V lost 9 bases and J 2 bases, leaving 19 bases between the germline ends. Germline-derived CDR1 and CDR2 are SNHLY and FYNNEI. Here the CDR3 reads CARQKSTGGNYGYTF. CDR3 sequence (DNA): TGTGCCAGGCAAAAGTCGACAGGTGGCAACTATGGCTACACCTTC.